The 3 T cell receptor beta chains below all came from one sample that was sequenced in a study of blood T cell repertoires in COVID-19. Here immunoSEQ multiplex PCR was the method, and the copy in TCRdb shows in-frame clones only, minus some. The sample lists about 260,000 clones; 85% to 90% were seen once. The sequenced sample consisted of PBMCs or T cells enriched from blood (not recorded which). Receptors originate from a man between 45 and 60 years old who had been exposed to COVID-19.

The chain combines TRBV5-8 with TRBJ1-5; tentative D call: TRBD1 (6 bases). Germline CDR1 and CDR2: SGHTS and YDEGEE. This CDR3 has 18 residues. Trimming cost V 3 bases and J 2 bases, with 21 bases left between them. The CDR3 sequence: CASSSRQEMLIGNQPQHF. The CDR3 DNA reads as TGTGCCAGCAGCTCCCGACAGGAGATGCTTATAGGCAATCAGCCCCAGCATTTT.

The chain links TRBV18 to TRBJ1-4; D perhaps matches TRBD1 (5 bases). V shed 3 bases and J shed 6 bases, with 14 bases lying between them. This CDR3 is built from 15 residues. Germline V gene lookup returns CDR1 KGHSH and CDR2 LQKENI. The chain's CDR3 is CASSPLGAGYEKLFF. Here the CDR3 DNA reads TGTGCCAGCTCACCCCTCGGGGCGGGGTATGAAAAACTGTTTTTT. Full variable domain (missing parts from reference TRBV18 and TRBJ1-4): NAGVMQNPRHLVRRRGQEARLRCSPMKGHSHVYWYRQLPEEGLKFMVYLQKENIIDESGMPKERFSAEFPKEGPSILRIQQVVRGDSAAYFCASSPLGAGYEKLFFGSGTQLSVL.

The chain is built from TRBV28 and TRBJ1-6, with a tentative D call TRBD1 (6 bases). CDR1 is MDHEN and CDR2 is SYDVKM in the germline V gene. The CDR3 loop spans 16 amino acids. The V gene lost 3 bases and the J gene lost 1 base, with 10 bases spanning the gap. In DNA form, the CDR3 reads TGTGCCAGCAGTTTTATGCAGGGGTCCTATAATTCACCCCTCCACTTT. Residues: CASSFMQGSYNSPLHF.